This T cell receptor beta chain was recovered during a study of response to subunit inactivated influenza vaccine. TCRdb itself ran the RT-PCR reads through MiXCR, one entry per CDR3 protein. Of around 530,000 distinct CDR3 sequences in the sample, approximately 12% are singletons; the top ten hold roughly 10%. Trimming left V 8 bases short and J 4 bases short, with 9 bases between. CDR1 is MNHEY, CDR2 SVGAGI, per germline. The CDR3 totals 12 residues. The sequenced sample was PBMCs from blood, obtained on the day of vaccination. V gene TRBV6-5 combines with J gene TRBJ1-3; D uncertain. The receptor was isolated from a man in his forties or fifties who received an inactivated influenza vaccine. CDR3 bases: TGTGCCAGCTTAGGACCCGGAAACACCATATATTTT. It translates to CASLGPGNTIYF.